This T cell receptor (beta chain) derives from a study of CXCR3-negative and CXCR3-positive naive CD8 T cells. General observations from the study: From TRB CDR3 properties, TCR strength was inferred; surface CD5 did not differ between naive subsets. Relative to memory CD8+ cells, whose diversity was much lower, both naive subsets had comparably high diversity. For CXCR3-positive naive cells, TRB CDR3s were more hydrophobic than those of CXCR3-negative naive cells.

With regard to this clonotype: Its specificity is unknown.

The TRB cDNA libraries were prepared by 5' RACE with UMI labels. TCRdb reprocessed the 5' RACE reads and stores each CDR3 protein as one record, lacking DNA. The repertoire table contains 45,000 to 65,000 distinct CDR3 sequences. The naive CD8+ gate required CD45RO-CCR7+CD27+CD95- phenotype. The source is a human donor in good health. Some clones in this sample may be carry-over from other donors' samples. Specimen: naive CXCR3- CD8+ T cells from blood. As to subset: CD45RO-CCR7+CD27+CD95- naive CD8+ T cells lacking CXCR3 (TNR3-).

The CDR3 region is CASSTGGGIQETQYF. The chain is built from TRBV11-3 and TRBJ2-5; TCRdb returns TRBD1, unconfirmable since there is no DNA. Germline V gene sequence: CDR1 SGHNT, CDR2 YENEEA. CDR3 length: 15 amino acids.